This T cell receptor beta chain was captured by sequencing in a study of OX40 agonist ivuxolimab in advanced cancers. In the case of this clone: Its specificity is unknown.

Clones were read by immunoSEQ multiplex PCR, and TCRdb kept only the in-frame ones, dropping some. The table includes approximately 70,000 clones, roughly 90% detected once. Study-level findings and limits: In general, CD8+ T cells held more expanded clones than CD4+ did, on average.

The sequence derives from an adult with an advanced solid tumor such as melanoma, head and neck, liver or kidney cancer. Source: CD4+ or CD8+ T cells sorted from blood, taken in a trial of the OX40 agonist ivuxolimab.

CDR3 coding DNA: TGCGCCAGCAGATATGACACCGGGGAGCTGTTTTTT. Translating gives CASRYDTGELFF. The chain has TRBV5-1 and TRBJ2-2; the D is unclear. The V gene lost 5 bases and the J gene lost 3 bases, with 5 bases spanning the gap. The CDR3 has 12 amino acids. CDR1 SGHRS and CDR2 YFSETQ come from the germline V gene.